The T cell receptor (beta chain) described here comes from a study of long-term antiretroviral therapy in people with HIV. Study results and limitations: Clones that expanded before ART (that is, prior to treatment) dominated the repertoire at all time points. Absence of data on ART adherence, viral resistance or therapy changes was noted.

The immunoSEQ assay was v3.0, run at survey level. Here immunoSEQ multiplex PCR was the method, and the copy in TCRdb shows in-frame clones only, minus some. The sample lists 15,000 to 20,000 clones, roughly four fifths occurring once. Trimming at V came to 6 bases and at J to 3 bases, leaving 4 bases not matched to a gene. Germline loops: CDR1 SGHTA, CDR2 FQGTGA. The CDR3 extends over 15 amino acids. Remarks on this clone: Its antigen remains unknown.

The chain combines TRBV7-3 with TRBJ2-3; the match to TRBD2 covers 12 bases. The sequence was obtained from a man aged 18 to 30 with HIV. The sequenced sample was unsorted PBMCs, obtained 0.1 years after starting antiretroviral therapy. The DNA for the CDR3 is TGTGCCAGCAGGGAAACTAGCGGGAGGACAGATACGCAGTATTTT. Residues: CASRETSGRTDTQYF.